This TCR beta chain was observed in a study of early T cells in non-severe SARS-CoV-2 infection. TCRdb called the 5' RACE reads again in MiXCR, with one record for every CDR3 protein. Of 25,000 to 35,000 distinct CDR3 sequences listed, roughly 7.2% are singletons. This clonotype was recorded at least ten times. The CDR3 contains 15 residues. Germline CDR1 reads MDHEN; CDR2 reads SYDVKM. V lost 6 bases to trimming and J lost 13 bases, with 22 bases between them. J is TRBJ1-6 and V is TRBV28; D remains unclear. This receptor was identified in an adult who was a healthcare worker with PCR-confirmed SARS-CoV-2 infection or an uninfected control (not recorded which). Sequenced: whole blood. This CDR3 is CASSFADRETRPLHF. CDR3 in DNA: TGTGCCAGCAGCTTCGCTGATCGCGAAACCCGGCCCCTCCACTTT. Full variable domain (missing parts from reference TRBV28 and TRBJ1-6): DVKVTQSSRYLVKRTGEKVFLECVQDMDHENMFWYRQDPGLGLRLIYFSYDVKMKEKGDIPEGYSVSREKKERFSLILESASTNQTSMYLCASSFADRETRPLHFGNGTRLTVT.